The 7 T cell receptor beta chains below come from one sample, sequenced in a study of T-cell memory formation after mild COVID-19. One entry per CDR3 protein, called by TCRdb with MiXCR from the 5' RACE reads. The sample lists about 110,000 distinct CDR3 sequences; around 12% were seen once. Sequencing was carried out using PBMCs or a T cell subset sorted from them (not recorded which). These receptor sequences come from an adult woman who had mild COVID-19 (a few samples of this study predate the infection). Cell type and time point are not known.

The chain has TRBV5-1 and TRBJ2-3; 8 nucleotides align to TRBD2. Germline V gene data show CDR1 as SGHRS and CDR2 as YFSETQ. With V trimmed by 3 bases and J by 3 bases, 6 bases remained unmatched. This CDR3 is built from 15 residues. CDR3 residues: CASSYGTRATDTQYF. The CDR3 DNA reads as TGCGCCAGCAGCTATGGGACTAGAGCTACAGATACGCAGTATTTT.

The chain couples TRBV29-1 to TRBJ1-1; the D gene is possibly TRBD1 (6 bases). V was shortened by 6 bases and J by 1 base, with 12 bases between the two germline ends. CDR1 is SQVTM and CDR2 is ANQGSEA in the germline V gene. The CDR3 sequence is 13 residues long. The CDR3 coding sequence is TGCAGCGTGGACCAGGGGACGAACACTGAAGCTTTCTTT. This sequence encodes CSVDQGTNTEAFF.

The J gene is TRBJ2-3, the V gene TRBV14; 9 bases line up with TRBD2. J was trimmed by 5 bases and V by 4 bases; bases with no gene match: 7. The germline CDR1 and CDR2 sequences are SGHDN and FVKESK. This CDR3 spans 15 amino acids. This CDR3 is CASSLMGSGRDTQYF. The DNA of the CDR3 is TGTGCCAGCAGCCTTATGGGTAGCGGGAGAGATACGCAGTATTTT.

In this sample, this clonotype turned up a few times. The chain has TRBV4-3 and TRBJ2-7, with TRBD1 matching 9 bases. The V and J ends lost 1 base and 4 bases, in that order; junction bases with no gene match: 2. The CDR3 is 14 amino acids. CDR1 is LGHNA, CDR2 YSLEER, per germline. In DNA form, the CDR3 reads TGCGCCAGCAGCCAAGGACAGGGGGAATACGAGCAGTACTTC. This gives the protein CASSQGQGEYEQYF.

The DNA of the CDR3 is TGTGCCAGCAGCACCTCTAGCACAGATACGCAGTATTTT. This translates into CASSTSSTDTQYF. This rearrangement joins TRBV7-9 to TRBJ2-3; D is ambiguous. The ends were cut back, 5 bases at V and 0 bases at J, with 6 bases in the middle. This CDR3 has 13 amino acids. Germline V lookup: CDR1 SEHNR, CDR2 FQNEAQ (reference sequence).

The gene calls are TRBV30 and TRBJ2-1, with D possibly matching TRBD2 (6 bases). This CDR3 has 16 residues. The V gene's germline CDR1 is GTSNPN and CDR2 SVGIG (reference sequence). Trimming pared 0 bases from V and 4 bases from J, leaving 16 bases between. The CDR3 loop reads CAWSVPYSGGYNEQFF. The CDR3 bases are TGTGCCTGGAGTGTCCCTTATAGCGGAGGGTACAATGAGCAGTTCTTC.

This rearrangement joins TRBV12-3 or TRBV12-4 to TRBJ1-5; 8 positions agree with TRBD1. This CDR3 region has 17 residues. V shed 6 bases and J 3 bases; nucleotides not matched to a gene: 13. In DNA form, the CDR3 reads TGTGCCAGCAGCCCCGATCGACAGGGGTCTGACAATCAGCCCCAGCATTTT. Its protein product is CASSPDRQGSDNQPQHF.